These T cell receptor beta chains were read from a single sample in a study of early T cells in non-severe SARS-CoV-2 infection. A single record per CDR3 protein comes from TCRdb applying MiXCR to the 5' RACE reads. The table lists 86,000 or so distinct CDR3 sequences, more than 5% of them singletons, with roughly 7.8% in the top ten. The specimen sequenced was whole blood. The receptors derive from an adult who was a healthcare worker with PCR-confirmed SARS-CoV-2 infection or an uninfected control (not recorded which). Both conserved end residues are part of each CDR3. Fields, in order: D gene, V gene, clone size, J gene, CDR3 protein, CDR3 DNA. The D gene is left open where the match is weak. A row's size may be missing; if present it is once, few, many or a size class.

>-|TRBV20-1|-|TRBJ1-5
CSARDPRELVRPQHF
TGCAGTGCTAGAGATCCTAGGGAACTCGTCAGGCCCCAGCATTTT
>-|TRBV6-6|many|TRBJ1-3
CASSYLRQTPSGNTIYF
TGTGCCAGCAGTTACCTCCGCCAGACCCCCTCTGGAAACACCATATATTTT
>TRBD1|TRBV25-1|-|TRBJ1-2
CASSEYSTRPGGYGYTF
TGTGCCAGCAGTGAATATTCCACTCGCCCAGGGGGCTATGGCTACACCTTC
>-|TRBV6-1|few|TRBJ2-7
CASSEFWQDRNYEQYF
TGTGCCAGCAGTGAATTCTGGCAGGACAGAAACTACGAGCAGTACTTC
>TRBD1|TRBV29-1|-|TRBJ2-1
CSVTRQGLNEQFF
TGCAGCGTAACCCGACAGGGCCTCAATGAGCAGTTCTTC
>-|TRBV5-1|few|TRBJ2-3
CASSGGGNTDTQYF
TGCGCCAGCAGCGGTGGCGGGAACACAGATACGCAGTATTTT
>-|TRBV4-3|few|TRBJ1-1
CASSQEGSWTEAFF
TGCGCCAGCAGCCAAGAGGGGAGTTGGACTGAAGCTTTCTTT
>-|TRBV25-1|many|TRBJ1-1
CASSGQGGTEAFF
TGTGCCAGCAGTGGGCAGGGAGGGACTGAAGCTTTCTTT
>TRBD2|TRBV18|many|TRBJ2-1
CASSTRPGLAGGNNEQFF
TGTGCCAGCTCAACTCGGCCGGGCCTAGCGGGAGGGAACAATGAGCAGTTCTTC
>-|TRBV7-2|few|TRBJ2-5
CASSLAITETQYF
TGTGCCAGCAGCTTGGCAATCACAGAGACCCAGTACTTC
>TRBD1|TRBV28|few|TRBJ1-6
CASSAGTAHNSPLHF
TGTGCCAGCAGTGCAGGGACAGCCCATAATTCACCCCTCCACTTT
>-|TRBV5-1|-|TRBJ1-4
CASMSGRTRNEKLFF
TGCGCCAGCATGAGTGGCAGGACGAGGAATGAAAAACTGTTTTTT
>-|TRBV5-5|many|TRBJ1-4
CASSENDRMKLFF
TGTGCCAGCAGCGAAAACGACAGAATGAAACTGTTTTTT
>-|TRBV30|many|TRBJ1-6
CAWSTGVTNSPLHF
TGTGCCTGGAGTACTGGGGTAACCAATTCACCCCTCCACTTT
>-|TRBV6-2/TRBV6-3|few|TRBJ2-3
CASSYGRPSTDTQYF
TGTGCCAGCAGTTACGGCAGGCCTAGCACAGATACGCAGTATTTT
>TRBD2|TRBV20-1|many|TRBJ2-1
CSASPRLAGGNEQFF
TGCAGTGCTAGCCCAAGACTAGCGGGAGGCAATGAGCAGTTCTTC
>-|TRBV6-6|-|TRBJ1-4
CASSYTGGATNEKLFF
TGTGCCAGCAGTTACACGGGCGGGGCAACTAATGAAAAACTGTTTTTT
>-|TRBV23-1|few|TRBJ1-5
CASNVIYPRPQHF
TGCGCCAGCAACGTGATCTACCCGCGGCCCCAGCATTTT
>-|TRBV2|-|TRBJ2-3
CASSFPHGRGDTQYF
TGTGCCAGCAGCTTCCCTCACGGGAGAGGAGATACGCAGTATTTT
>-|TRBV5-1|few|TRBJ1-4
CASRSGNEKLFF
TGCGCCAGCAGATCGGGGAATGAAAAACTGTTTTTT
>-|TRBV19|-|TRBJ1-1
CASSIERNTEAFF
TGTGCCAGTAGTATAGAGAGGAACACTGAAGCTTTCTTT
>-|TRBV7-9|few|TRBJ2-3
CASTDLTDTQYF
TGTGCCAGCACCGACCTTACAGATACGCAGTATTTT
>TRBD2|TRBV7-2|many|TRBJ2-3
CASSLSPAGASTDTQYF
TGTGCCAGCAGCTTAAGTCCAGCGGGGGCCAGCACAGATACGCAGTATTTT
>TRBD1|TRBV7-8|many|TRBJ2-7
CASSSTGQSSYEQYF
TGTGCCAGCAGCTCCACGGGACAGAGCTCCTACGAGCAGTACTTC
>-|TRBV7-9|-|TRBJ1-5
CASSHGEQPQHF
TGTGCCAGCAGCCACGGGGAACAGCCCCAGCATTTT
>-|TRBV12-3/TRBV12-4|many|TRBJ1-5
CASSQGSSNQPQHF
TGTGCCAGCAGTCAGGGGAGCAGCAATCAGCCCCAGCATTTT
>TRBD2|TRBV7-7|many|TRBJ2-3
CASSPGGGGTQYF
TGTGCCAGCAGCCCGGGGGGTGGGGGAACGCAGTATTTT
>TRBD2|TRBV15|many|TRBJ2-1
CATSRTGTSGYNEQFF
TGTGCCACCAGCCGAACCGGGACTAGCGGCTACAATGAGCAGTTCTTC
>-|TRBV2|many|TRBJ2-2
CASTRLPGGSGELFF
TGTGCCAGCACCCGACTCCCGGGGGGCTCCGGGGAGCTGTTTTTT
>-|TRBV6-2/TRBV6-3|few|TRBJ2-7
CASRTTQGEPTYEQYF
TGTGCCAGCAGGACGACACAGGGCGAACCAACCTACGAGCAGTACTTC
>TRBD2|TRBV27|large|TRBJ2-7
CASSLTSGTSYEQYF
TGTGCCAGCAGCCTGACTAGCGGGACCTCCTACGAGCAGTACTTC
>-|TRBV6-2/TRBV6-3|many|TRBJ1-1
CASSRAGALGTEAFF
TGTGCCAGCAGTCGGGCGGGGGCGCTTGGCACTGAAGCTTTCTTT
>-|TRBV20-1|many|TRBJ1-1
CSASENMNTEAFF
TGCAGTGCTAGCGAGAACATGAACACTGAAGCTTTCTTT
>-|TRBV2|many|TRBJ2-2
CASTKGAGELFF
TGTGCCAGCACTAAGGGGGCCGGGGAGCTGTTTTTT
>-|TRBV18|few|TRBJ1-2
CASSPSREDGYTF
TGTGCCAGCTCACCATCCAGGGAGGATGGCTACACCTTC
>-|TRBV20-1|few|TRBJ2-2
CSARDVGRSTGELFF
TGCAGTGCTAGAGATGTGGGTAGGAGCACCGGGGAGCTGTTTTTT
>-|TRBV6-5|many|TRBJ1-2
CASSYSQGHIGYGYTF
TGTGCCAGCAGTTACTCACAAGGGCATATAGGCTATGGCTACACCTTC
>TRBD2|TRBV7-2|many|TRBJ2-3
CASSQIRPSGGRTDTQYF
TGTGCCAGCAGCCAGATTAGGCCTAGCGGGGGGAGAACAGATACGCAGTATTTT
>-|TRBV7-9|many|TRBJ1-4
CASSLDHAALGKLFF
TGTGCCAGCAGCTTAGATCATGCGGCTCTAGGGAAACTGTTTTTT
>-|TRBV6-1|-|TRBJ1-1
CASSENGIEGGTEAFF
TGTGCCAGCAGTGAAAATGGAATAGAAGGGGGGACTGAAGCTTTCTTT
>TRBD1|TRBV2|few|TRBJ2-1
CASREFGQGVNEQFF
TGTGCCAGCAGGGAATTTGGACAGGGGGTCAATGAGCAGTTCTTC
>-|TRBV5-1|-|TRBJ1-2
CASSLSREKGYGYTF
TGCGCCAGCAGCTTGTCTAGGGAAAAGGGGTATGGCTACACCTTC
>-|TRBV19|many|TRBJ2-3
CASSSHGDTQYF
TGTGCCAGTAGCTCCCACGGAGATACGCAGTATTTT
>-|TRBV6-5|many|TRBJ2-5
CASTSRRKETQYF
TGTGCCAGCACCTCCCGAAGGAAAGAGACCCAGTACTTC
>-|TRBV11-2|many|TRBJ2-1
CASTLKDQYNEQFF
TGTGCCAGCACCTTAAAGGACCAGTACAATGAGCAGTTCTTC
>-|TRBV5-4|few|TRBJ2-5
CASSFSTGRQETQYF
TGTGCCAGCAGCTTCTCGACAGGACGGCAAGAGACCCAGTACTTC
>TRBD1|TRBV5-6|-|TRBJ2-1
CASSPYRDRVYNEQFF
TGTGCCAGCAGCCCATACCGGGACAGGGTTTACAATGAGCAGTTCTTC
>-|TRBV12-3/TRBV12-4|many|TRBJ2-7
CASSPRGGGEQYF
TGTGCCAGCAGTCCCAGAGGGGGGGGTGAGCAGTACTTC
>-|TRBV18|-|TRBJ2-5
CASSSGTKETQYF
TGTGCCAGCTCGTCCGGGACAAAAGAGACCCAGTACTTC
>TRBD1|TRBV6-5|-|TRBJ2-7
CASSLTGVDYEQYF
TGTGCCAGCAGTCTGACAGGGGTCGATTACGAGCAGTACTTC
>TRBD1|TRBV2|many|TRBJ1-1
CASRTPTGGILEAFF
TGTGCCAGCAGAACCCCGACAGGGGGAATATTGGAAGCTTTCTTT
>-|TRBV9|many|TRBJ2-3
CASSVGGSGSTDTQYF
TGTGCCAGCAGCGTAGGAGGTAGCGGTAGCACAGATACGCAGTATTTT
>-|TRBV20-1|-|TRBJ2-3
CSYRPELAIDTQYF
TGCAGTTACCGTCCGGAACTAGCAATAGATACGCAGTATTTT
>-|TRBV6-1|many|TRBJ2-3
CASSETRTKTDTQYF
TGTGCCAGCAGTGAAACTAGGACCAAGACAGATACGCAGTATTTT
>TRBD2|TRBV7-9|few|TRBJ2-1
CASSLASGSNEQFF
TGTGCCAGCAGCCTCGCTAGCGGGAGTAATGAGCAGTTCTTC